One TCR beta chain is described in this entry. Unique molecular identifiers featured in how the TCRbeta library was prepared. TCRdb re-called the PCR reads through MiXCR, storing one row per CDR3 protein. The data contain 200,000 to 250,000 distinct CDR3 sequences, approximately 9.5% of them singletons. These data belong to a study of T-cell reconstitution after alpha-beta-depleted transplantation in children. Trimming removed 0 bases from V and 2 bases from J, with 14 bases in between. CDR1 SGHRS and CDR2 YFSETQ come from the germline V gene. The CDR3 is 16 residues long. This TCR came from a human donor who donated a stem cell graft to a child with acute lymphoblastic leukemia. The sequencing here drew on PBMCs from the stem cell graft donor, taken from the stem cell graft. The rearrangement joins TRBV5-1 to TRBJ2-5; D unresolved. The CDR3 loop reads CASSLASDREQETQYF. The DNA for the CDR3 is TGCGCCAGCAGCTTGGCTTCGGACCGCGAGCAAGAGACCCAGTACTTC. The variable domain in full, completed from reference TRBV5-1 and TRBJ2-5, reads KAGVTQTPRYLIKTRGQQVTLSCSPISGHRSVSWYQQTPGQGLQFLFEYFSETQRNKGNFPGRFSGRQFSNSRSEMNVSTLELGDSALYLCASSLASDREQETQYFGPGTRLLVL.